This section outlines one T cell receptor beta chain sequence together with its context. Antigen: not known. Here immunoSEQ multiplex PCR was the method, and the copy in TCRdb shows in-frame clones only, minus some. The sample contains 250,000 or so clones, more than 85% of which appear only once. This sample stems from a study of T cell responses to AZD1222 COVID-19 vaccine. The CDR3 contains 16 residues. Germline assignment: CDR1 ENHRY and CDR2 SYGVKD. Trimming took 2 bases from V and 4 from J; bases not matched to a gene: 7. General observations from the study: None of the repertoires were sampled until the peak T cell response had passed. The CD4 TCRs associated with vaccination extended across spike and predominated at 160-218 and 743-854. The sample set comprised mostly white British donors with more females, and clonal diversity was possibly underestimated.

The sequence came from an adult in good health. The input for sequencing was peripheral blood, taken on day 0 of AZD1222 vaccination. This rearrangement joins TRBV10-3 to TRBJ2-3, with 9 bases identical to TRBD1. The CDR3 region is CAISEAYRGQADTQYF. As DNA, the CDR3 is TGTGCCATCAGTGAGGCCTACAGGGGGCAGGCAGATACGCAGTATTTT.